This T cell receptor beta chain was recorded in a study of blood T cell repertoires in COVID-19. Study information: PBMCs, B-cell-depleted T cells, or T cells provided the cDNA or gDNA that made up the material.

Between the trimmed V and J ends, which lost 3 bases and 1 base, there was a span of 13 bases. This CDR3 is 16 amino acids long. Germline V CDR1 and CDR2: DFQATT, SNEGSKA (reference sequence). Only in-frame clones appear in the TCRdb table, and some are missing; sequencing was by immunoSEQ multiplex PCR. The sample has fewer than 150,000 clones, about nine tenths seen once. Sample: peripheral blood. The V gene is TRBV20-1, the J gene TRBJ1-6; possible D gene TRBD1, 6 bases. The source is a man aged 45-65 years with active or convalescent COVID-19. CDR3 sequence: CSASTGQGSYNSPLHF. The DNA of the CDR3 is TGCAGTGCTAGTACGGGCCAGGGGTCCTATAATTCACCCCTCCACTTT.